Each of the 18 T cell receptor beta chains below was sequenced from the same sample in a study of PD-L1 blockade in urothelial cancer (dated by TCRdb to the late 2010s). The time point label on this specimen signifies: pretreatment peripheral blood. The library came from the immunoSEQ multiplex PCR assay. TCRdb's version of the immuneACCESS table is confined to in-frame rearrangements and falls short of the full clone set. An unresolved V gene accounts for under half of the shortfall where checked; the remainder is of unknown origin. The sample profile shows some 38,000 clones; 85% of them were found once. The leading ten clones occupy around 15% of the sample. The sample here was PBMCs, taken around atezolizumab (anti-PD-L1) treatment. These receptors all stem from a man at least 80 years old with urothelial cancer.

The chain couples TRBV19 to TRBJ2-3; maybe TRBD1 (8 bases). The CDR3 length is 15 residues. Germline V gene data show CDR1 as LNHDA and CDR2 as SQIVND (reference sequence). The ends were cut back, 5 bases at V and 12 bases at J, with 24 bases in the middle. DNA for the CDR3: TGTGCCAGTAGTGCCCGTGGCACAGGGGGGGAGGCCCAGTATTTT. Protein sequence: CASSARGTGGEAQYF.

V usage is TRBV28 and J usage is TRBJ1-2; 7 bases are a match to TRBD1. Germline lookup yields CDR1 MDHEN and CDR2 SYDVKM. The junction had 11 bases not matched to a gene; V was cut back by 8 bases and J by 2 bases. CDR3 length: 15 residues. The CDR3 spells CASGRQGRANYGYTF. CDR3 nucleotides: TGTGCCAGCGGAAGACAGGGTAGAGCAAACTATGGCTACACCTTC.

CDR3 in amino acids: CASHAWRGYTF. DNA for the CDR3: TGTGCCAGCCACGCGTGGAGGGGCTACACCTTC. The V call is TRBV18, the J call TRBJ1-2, with D hard to call. There are 11 residues in the CDR3. V lost 8 bases to trimming and J lost 8 bases, with 12 bases between them. Germline loops: CDR1 KGHSH, CDR2 LQKENI. Supplemented by reference TRBV18 and TRBJ1-2, the full variable domain reads NAGVMQNPRHLVRRRGQEARLRCSPMKGHSHVYWYRQLPEEGLKFMVYLQKENIIDESGMPKERFSAEFPKEGPSILRIQQVVRGDSAAYFCASHAWRGYTFGSGTRLTVV.

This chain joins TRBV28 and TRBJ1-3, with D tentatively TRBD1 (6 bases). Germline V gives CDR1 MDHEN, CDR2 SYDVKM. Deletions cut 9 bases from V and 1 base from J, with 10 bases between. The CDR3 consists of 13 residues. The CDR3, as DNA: TGTGCCAGTATACAGGGATCTGGAAACACCATATATTTT. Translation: CASIQGSGNTIYF.

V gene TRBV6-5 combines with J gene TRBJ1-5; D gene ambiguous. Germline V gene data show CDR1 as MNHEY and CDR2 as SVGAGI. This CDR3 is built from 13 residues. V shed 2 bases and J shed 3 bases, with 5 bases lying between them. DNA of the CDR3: TGTGCCAGCAGTTACGAGTACAATCAGCCCCAGCATTTT. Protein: CASSYEYNQPQHF.

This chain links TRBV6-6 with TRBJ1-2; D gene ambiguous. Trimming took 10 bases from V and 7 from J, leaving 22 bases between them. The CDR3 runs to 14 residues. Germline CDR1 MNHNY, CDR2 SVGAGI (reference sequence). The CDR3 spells CAIQADVLSSGYTF. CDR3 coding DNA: TGTGCCATTCAGGCCGACGTGCTGTCGAGTGGCTACACCTTC.

The CDR3: CASSPGLAGGPRELFF. The CDR3 nucleotides are TGTGCCAGCAGCCCCGGACTAGCGGGAGGGCCCCGGGAGCTGTTTTTT. V and J are TRBV7-9 and TRBJ2-2; 15 nucleotides line up with TRBD2. Germline V CDR1 and CDR2: SEHNR, FQNEAQ (reference sequence). This CDR3 has 16 amino acids. J was trimmed by 9 bases and V by 5 bases; bases with no gene match: 7.

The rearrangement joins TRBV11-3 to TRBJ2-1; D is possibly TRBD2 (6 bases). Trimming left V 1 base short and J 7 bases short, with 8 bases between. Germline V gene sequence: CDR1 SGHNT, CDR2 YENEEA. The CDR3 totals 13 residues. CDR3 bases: TGTGCCAGCAGCTTAGTTCGGGGGAATGAGCAGTTCTTC. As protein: CASSLVRGNEQFF.

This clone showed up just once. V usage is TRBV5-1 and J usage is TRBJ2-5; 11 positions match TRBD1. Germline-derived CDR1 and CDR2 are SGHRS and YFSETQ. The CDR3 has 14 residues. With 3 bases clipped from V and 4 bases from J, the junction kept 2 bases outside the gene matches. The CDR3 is CASSWTGGLETQYF. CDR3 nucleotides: TGCGCCAGCAGCTGGACAGGGGGCTTAGAGACCCAGTACTTC.

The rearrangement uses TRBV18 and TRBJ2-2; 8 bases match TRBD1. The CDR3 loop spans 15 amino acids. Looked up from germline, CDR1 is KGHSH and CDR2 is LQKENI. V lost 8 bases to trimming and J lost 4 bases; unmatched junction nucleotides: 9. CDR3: CASPAGGSSTGELFF. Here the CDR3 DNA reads TGTGCCAGCCCCGCAGGGGGCAGTAGCACCGGGGAGCTGTTTTTT.

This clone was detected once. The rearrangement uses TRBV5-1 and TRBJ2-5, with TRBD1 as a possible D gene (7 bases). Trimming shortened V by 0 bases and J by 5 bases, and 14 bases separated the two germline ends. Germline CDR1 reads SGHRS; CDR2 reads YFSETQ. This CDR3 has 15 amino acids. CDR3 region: CASSLAGQGGETQYF. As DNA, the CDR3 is TGCGCCAGCAGCTTGGCCGGCCAGGGGGGCGAGACCCAGTACTTC. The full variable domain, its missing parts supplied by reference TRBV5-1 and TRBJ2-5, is KAGVTQTPRYLIKTRGQQVTLSCSPISGHRSVSWYQQTPGQGLQFLFEYFSETQRNKGNFPGRFSGRQFSNSRSEMNVSTLELGDSALYLCASSLAGQGGETQYFGPGTRLLVL.

CDR3 DNA: TGCGCCAGCAGCCAAGGGACAGGGTCCTACAATCAGCCCCAGCATTTT. Translation: CASSQGTGSYNQPQHF. The chain uses TRBV4-1 and TRBJ1-5; 8 positions match TRBD1. The V and J ends lost 1 base and 3 bases, in that order; junction bases with no gene match: 5. Per germline, CDR1 MGHRA and CDR2 YSYEKL. The CDR3 covers 16 residues.

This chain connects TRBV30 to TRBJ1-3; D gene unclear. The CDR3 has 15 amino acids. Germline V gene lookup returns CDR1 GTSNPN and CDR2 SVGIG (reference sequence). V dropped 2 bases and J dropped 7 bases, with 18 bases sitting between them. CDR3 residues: CAWSPRRGAGNTIYF. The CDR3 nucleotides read TGTGCCTGGAGTCCCAGGCGGGGTGCGGGGAACACCATATATTTT.

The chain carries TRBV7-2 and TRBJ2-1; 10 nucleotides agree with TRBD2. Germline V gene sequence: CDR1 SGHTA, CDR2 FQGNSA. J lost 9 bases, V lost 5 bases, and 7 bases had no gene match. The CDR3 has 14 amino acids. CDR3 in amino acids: CASSASLAGVEQFF. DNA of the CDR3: TGTGCCAGCAGCGCCTCGCTAGCGGGAGTTGAGCAGTTCTTC.

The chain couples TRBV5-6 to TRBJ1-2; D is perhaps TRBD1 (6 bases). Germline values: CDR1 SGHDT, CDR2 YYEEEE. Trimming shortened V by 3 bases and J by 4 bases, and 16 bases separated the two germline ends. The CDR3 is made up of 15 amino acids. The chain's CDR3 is CASSWGWTETYGYTF. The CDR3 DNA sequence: TGTGCCAGCAGCTGGGGATGGACAGAAACCTATGGCTACACCTTC. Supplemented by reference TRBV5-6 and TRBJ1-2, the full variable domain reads DAGVTQSPTHLIKTRGQQVTLRCSPKSGHDTVSWYQQALGQGPQFIFQYYEEEERQRGNFPDRFSGHQFPNYSSELNVNALLLGDSALYLCASSWGWTETYGYTFGSGTRLTVV.

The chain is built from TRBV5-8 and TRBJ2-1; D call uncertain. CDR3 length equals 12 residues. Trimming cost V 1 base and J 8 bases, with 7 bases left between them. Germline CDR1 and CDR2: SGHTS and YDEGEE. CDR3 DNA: TGTGCCAGCAGCTTGTTATGGCATGAGCAGTTCTTC. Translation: CASSLLWHEQFF.

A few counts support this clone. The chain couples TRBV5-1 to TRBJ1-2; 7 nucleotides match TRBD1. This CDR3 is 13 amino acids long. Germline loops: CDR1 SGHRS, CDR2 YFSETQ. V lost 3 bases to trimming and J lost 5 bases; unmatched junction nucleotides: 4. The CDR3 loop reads CASSSEGAYGYTF. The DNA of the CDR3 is TGCGCCAGCAGCTCGGAGGGGGCTTATGGCTACACCTTC.

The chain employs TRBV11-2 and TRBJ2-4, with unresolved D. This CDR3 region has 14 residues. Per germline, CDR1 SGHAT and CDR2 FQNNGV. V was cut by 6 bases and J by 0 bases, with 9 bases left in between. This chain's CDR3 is CASSEELAKNIQYF. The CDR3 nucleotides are TGTGCCAGCAGTGAGGAACTAGCCAAAAACATTCAGTACTTC.